Shown below are 8 T cell receptor beta chains from a single sample sequenced in a study of technical replicates of blood from several donors. Profiling relied on immunoSEQ multiplex PCR, and the TCRdb table lists in-frame clones only, not all of them. The sample yields under 95,000 clones, roughly 96% seen once. The sample comprised T cells isolated from PBMCs. These receptors were collected from a human donor in good health.

The chain recombines TRBV14 with TRBJ2-5, with D hard to call. The length of the CDR3 is 16 residues. V was shortened by 4 bases and J by 2 bases, with 17 bases between the two germline ends. Germline CDR1 SGHDN, CDR2 FVKESK. Here the CDR3 DNA reads TGTGCCAGCAGCCTCCTAGGTACCCAAAAGCAAGAGACCCAGTACTTC. Encoded protein: CASSLLGTQKQETQYF.

The chain uses TRBV6-5 and TRBJ1-2, with unresolved D. The germline V and J ends were trimmed by 6 bases and 2 bases, with 16 bases remaining between them. The germline V gene encodes CDR1 MNHEY and CDR2 SVGAGI. The CDR3 sequence is 15 residues long. This CDR3 reads CASSLIAAGNYGYTF. CDR3 DNA: TGTGCCAGCAGCCTCATTGCCGCGGGCAACTATGGCTACACCTTC.

The V and J genes are TRBV7-6 and TRBJ2-5; 7 bases line up with TRBD1. The CDR3 sequence is 13 residues long. V dropped 5 bases and J dropped 4; count of bases not matched to a gene: 4. Germline V gene lookup returns CDR1 SGHVS and CDR2 FNYEAQ. The DNA of the CDR3 is TGTGCCAGCAGCCACAGGGGCAGAGAGACCCAGTACTTC. Protein: CASSHRGRETQYF.

The chain carries TRBV28 and TRBJ2-7; 11 bases line up with TRBD2. The CDR3 contains 15 residues. V lost 8 bases, J lost 2 bases, and 8 bases stayed unmatched. The germline V gene has CDR1 MDHEN and CDR2 SYDVKM. The CDR3 sequence: CASQYQGLAAYEQYF. In DNA form, the CDR3 reads TGTGCCAGCCAATACCAGGGACTAGCGGCCTACGAGCAGTACTTC.

The rearrangement links TRBV28 to TRBJ1-1; 7 nucleotides match TRBD1. This CDR3 spans 15 amino acids. V shed 3 bases, J shed 3 bases, and the junction held 7 bases outside the gene matches. Germline V gives CDR1 MDHEN, CDR2 SYDVKM. As DNA, the CDR3 is TGTGCCAGCAGTTTTTTGATTCAGGGGGACACTGAAGCTTTCTTT. This translates into CASSFLIQGDTEAFF.

This clone was observed once. The chain is built from TRBV7-2 and TRBJ1-2; D remains unclear. Trimming took off 6 bases at V and 4 bases at J, with 15 bases between the two ends. CDR3 size: 14 residues. CDR1 and CDR2 (germline): SGHTA, FQGNSA. The CDR3 nucleotides read TGTGCCAGCAGGAGTGCGAGGCAACCCTATGGCTACACCTTC. Translated: CASRSARQPYGYTF.

The chain employs TRBV6-1 and TRBJ1-5; 9 positions match TRBD1. Trimming at V came to 3 bases and at J to 5 bases, leaving 5 bases not matched to a gene. CDR1 and CDR2 from the germline V gene are MNHNS and SASEGT. The CDR3 loop spans 15 amino acids. The CDR3 loop is CASSEAGQGYQPQHF. The CDR3 DNA follows: TGTGCCAGCAGTGAGGCGGGACAGGGATATCAGCCCCAGCATTTT.

V is TRBV19 and J is TRBJ2-2; TRBD1 matches at 11 bases. J was trimmed by 3 bases and V by 8 bases; bases with no gene match: 11. This CDR3 is built from 17 residues. Germline loops: CDR1 LNHDA, CDR2 SQIVND (reference sequence). The CDR3 loop is CASSFPGQGVDTGELFF. In nucleotides, the CDR3 is TGTGCCAGTTCGTTCCCGGGACAGGGGGTCGACACCGGGGAGCTGTTTTTT.